Listed below are T cell receptor beta chains from one sample, sequenced in a study of blood T cell repertoires in COVID-19. TCRdb's table, derived via immunoSEQ multiplex PCR, lists solely in-frame clones and lacks some. The repertoire holds some 260,000 clones, with about 85% as singletons. The sample was peripheral blood. The source is a man in his late teens or twenties with active or convalescent COVID-19. The CDR3 runs from the conserved cysteine through the conserved F or W. The D gene is left open where the match is weak. Expanded clones get a size class; other rows say once, few or many, or leave the size out.

>TRBV7-9|.|TRBJ2-5|.
CASSLTGAQETQYF
TGTGCCAGCAGCTTAACTGGGGCCCAAGAGACCCAGTACTTC
>TRBV18|.|TRBJ2-7|.
CASSPPSGYEQYF
TGTGCCAGCTCACCACCCTCGGGGTACGAGCAGTACTTC
>TRBV16|.|TRBJ2-1|.
CASSPQNEQFF
TGTGCCAGCAGCCCACAGAATGAGCAGTTCTTC
>TRBV2|.|TRBJ2-7|.
CASSERLNSYEQYF
TGTGCCAGCAGTGAACGACTGAATTCCTACGAGCAGTACTTC
>TRBV7-2|TRBD1|TRBJ1-1|.
CASSSPRTGNTEAFF
TGTGCCAGCAGCTCTCCTCGGACAGGGAACACTGAAGCTTTCTTT
>TRBV28|TRBD1|TRBJ1-5|.
CASSTYRGRGQPQHF
TGTGCCAGCAGCACCTACAGGGGACGGGGGCAGCCCCAGCATTTT
>TRBV4-2|TRBD1|TRBJ1-6|.
CASSQDLRQGVGYSPLHF
TGTGCCAGCAGCCAAGATCTACGGCAGGGGGTGGGTTATTCACCCCTCCACTTT
>TRBV6-2/TRBV6-3|TRBD1|TRBJ2-7|.
CASSDPGTGGLYEQYF
TGTGCCAGCAGTGACCCCGGGACAGGGGGGCTCTACGAGCAGTACTTC
>TRBV5-1|TRBD2|TRBJ2-7|.
CASSLVGLAVPKPYEQYF
TGCGCCAGCAGCTTGGTTGGCCTAGCGGTCCCAAAGCCCTACGAGCAGTACTTC
>TRBV6-2/TRBV6-3|.|TRBJ2-7|once
CASSWDSSYEQYF
TGTGCCAGCAGCTGGGACTCCTCCTACGAGCAGTACTTC
>TRBV6-2/TRBV6-3|TRBD2|TRBJ2-3|.
CASSYSFLAGRTDTQYF
TGTGCCAGCAGTTACTCGTTCCTAGCGGGCCGCACAGATACGCAGTATTTT
>TRBV2|TRBD1|TRBJ2-1|.
CASSPRQGVVYNEQFF
TGTGCCAGCAGTCCTAGACAGGGGGTTGTCTACAATGAGCAGTTCTTC
>TRBV28|TRBD1|TRBJ1-1|.
CASSLWTGNEAFF
TGTGCCAGCAGTTTATGGACAGGGAATGAAGCTTTCTTT
>TRBV5-1|.|TRBJ2-1|.
CASSLGQGSSYNEQFF
TGCGCCAGCAGCTTGGGCCAGGGAAGCTCCTACAATGAGCAGTTCTTC
>TRBV6-2/TRBV6-3|TRBD1|TRBJ2-1|.
CASSPGQGSLGHYNEQFF
TGTGCCAGCAGCCCGGGACAGGGTTCCCTCGGGCACTACAATGAGCAGTTCTTC
>TRBV29-1|.|TRBJ1-1|few
CSVRQTGLNTEAFF
TGCAGCGTGAGGCAAACAGGGTTGAACACTGAAGCTTTCTTT
>TRBV14|.|TRBJ2-5|.
CASSQDPAPTQETQYF
TGTGCCAGCAGCCAAGATCCAGCGCCGACCCAAGAGACCCAGTACTTC
>TRBV27|.|TRBJ1-5|.
CASDRSYSNQPQHF
TGTGCCAGCGACAGGTCATATAGCAATCAGCCCCAGCATTTT
>TRBV27|TRBD1|TRBJ1-6|.
CASSVRGTGNSPLHF
TGTGCCAGCAGCGTCCGGGGGACAGGGAATTCACCCCTCCACTTT
>TRBV5-4|TRBD2|TRBJ2-7|.
CASSAGTSGLLDEQYF
TGTGCCAGCAGCGCCGGGACTAGCGGGCTCCTAGACGAGCAGTACTTC
>TRBV28|.|TRBJ2-5|.
CASSPTGNLETQYF
TGTGCCAGCAGTCCTACAGGGAACCTTGAGACCCAGTACTTC
>TRBV9|.|TRBJ1-5|.
CASSESGVMGQPQHF
TGTGCCAGCAGCGAATCAGGGGTAATGGGTCAGCCCCAGCATTTT